This TCR beta chain was observed in a study of cytomegalovirus exposure and HLA in healthy donors. Across the whole study: Falling in the Caucasian-associated ancestry cluster were approximately 86% of 398 genotyped donors.

13 Jbeta primers and 60 Vbeta primers were used for the PCR. Measured with immunoSEQ multiplex PCR; TCRdb has only the in-frame clones, and not every one. The sample has 100,000 to 150,000 clones, approximately 78% seen once. This clone was picked up a small number of times. Unmatched junction bases numbered 1, after V lost 0 bases and J lost 3 bases. This CDR3 spans 15 amino acids. In germline, CDR1 is LGHNA, CDR2 YNFKEQ. Material for sequencing was PBMCs. The sequence derives from a female donor in good health and CMV-seronegative. The chain employs TRBV4-2 and TRBJ2-4; 8 nucleotides agree with TRBD2. The CDR3 is CASSQDSGSKNIQYF. CDR3 coding DNA: TGTGCCAGCAGCCAAGACAGCGGGAGCAAAAACATTCAGTACTTC.